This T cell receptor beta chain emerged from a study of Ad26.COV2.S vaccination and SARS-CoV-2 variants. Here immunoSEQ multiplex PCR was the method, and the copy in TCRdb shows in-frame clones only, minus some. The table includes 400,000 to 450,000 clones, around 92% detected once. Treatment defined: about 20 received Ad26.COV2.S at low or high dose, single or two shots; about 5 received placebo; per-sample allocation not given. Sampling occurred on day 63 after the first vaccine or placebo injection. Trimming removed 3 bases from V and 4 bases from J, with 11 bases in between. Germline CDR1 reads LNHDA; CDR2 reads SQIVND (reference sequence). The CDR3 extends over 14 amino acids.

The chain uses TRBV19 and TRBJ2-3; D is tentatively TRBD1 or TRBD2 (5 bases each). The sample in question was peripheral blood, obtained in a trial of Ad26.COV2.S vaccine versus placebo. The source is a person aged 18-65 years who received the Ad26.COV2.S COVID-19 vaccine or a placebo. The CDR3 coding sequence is TGTGCCAGTAGTATGGGGGTTTCCGCAGATACGCAGTATTTT. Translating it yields CASSMGVSADTQYF.